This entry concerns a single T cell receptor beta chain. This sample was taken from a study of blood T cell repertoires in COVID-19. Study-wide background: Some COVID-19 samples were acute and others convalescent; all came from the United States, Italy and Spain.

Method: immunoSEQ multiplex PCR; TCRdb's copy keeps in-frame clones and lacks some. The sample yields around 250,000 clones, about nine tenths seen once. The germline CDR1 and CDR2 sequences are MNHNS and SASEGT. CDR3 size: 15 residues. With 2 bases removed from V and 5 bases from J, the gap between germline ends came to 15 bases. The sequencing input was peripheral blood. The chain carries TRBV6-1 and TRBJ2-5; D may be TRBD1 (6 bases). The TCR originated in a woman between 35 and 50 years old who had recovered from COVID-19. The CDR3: CASSEPTGGRETQYF. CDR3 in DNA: TGTGCCAGCAGTGAACCGACTGGGGGCCGGGAGACCCAGTACTTC.